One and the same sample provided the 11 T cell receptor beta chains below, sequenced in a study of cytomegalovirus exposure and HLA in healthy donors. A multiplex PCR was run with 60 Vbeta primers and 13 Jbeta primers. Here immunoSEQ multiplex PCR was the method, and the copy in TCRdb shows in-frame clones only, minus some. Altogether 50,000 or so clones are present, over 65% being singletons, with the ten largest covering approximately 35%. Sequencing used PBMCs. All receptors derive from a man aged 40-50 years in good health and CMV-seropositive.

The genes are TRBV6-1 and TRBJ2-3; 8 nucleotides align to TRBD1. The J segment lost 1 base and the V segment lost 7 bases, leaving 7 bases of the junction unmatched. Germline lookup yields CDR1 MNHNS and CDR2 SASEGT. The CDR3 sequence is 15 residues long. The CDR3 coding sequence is TGTGCCAGCACGAACTCGGGACAGGGCACAGATACGCAGTATTTT. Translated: CASTNSGQGTDTQYF.

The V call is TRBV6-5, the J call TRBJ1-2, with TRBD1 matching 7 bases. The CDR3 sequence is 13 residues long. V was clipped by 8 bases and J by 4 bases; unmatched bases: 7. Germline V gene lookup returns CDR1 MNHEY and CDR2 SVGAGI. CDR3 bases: TGTGCCAGCGGAAGGACAGGATCCTATGGCTACACCTTC. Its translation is CASGRTGSYGYTF.

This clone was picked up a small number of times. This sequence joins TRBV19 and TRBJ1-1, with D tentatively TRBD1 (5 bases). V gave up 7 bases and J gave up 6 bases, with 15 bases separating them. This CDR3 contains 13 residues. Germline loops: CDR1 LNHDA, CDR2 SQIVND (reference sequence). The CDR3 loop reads CASTLGGASEAFF. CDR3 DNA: TGTGCCAGTACCTTGGGAGGGGCCTCTGAAGCTTTCTTT.

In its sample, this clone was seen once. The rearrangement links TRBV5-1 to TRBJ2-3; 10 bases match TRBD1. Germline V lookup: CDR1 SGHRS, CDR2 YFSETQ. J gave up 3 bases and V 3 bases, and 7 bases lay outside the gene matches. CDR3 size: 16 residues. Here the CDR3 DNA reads TGCGCCAGCAGCTCCCACTCGGGACAGGGGACAGATACGCAGTATTTT. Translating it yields CASSSHSGQGTDTQYF.

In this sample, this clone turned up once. The CDR3, as DNA: TGTGCCTGGAGGGGAGCGTACGAGCAGTACTTC. It encodes CAWRGAYEQYF. The gene calls are TRBV30 and TRBJ2-7; tentatively, D is TRBD2 (5 bases). Germline CDR1 is GTSNPN and CDR2 is SVGIG (reference sequence). Deletions cut 3 bases from V and 4 bases from J, with 7 bases between. CDR3 size: 11 residues. Full variable domain (remainder filled in from reference TRBV30 and TRBJ2-7): SQTIHQWPATLVQPVGSPLSLECTVEGTSNPNLYWYRQAAGRGLQLLFYSVGIGQISSEVPQNLSASRPQDRQFILSSKKLLLSDSGFYLCAWRGAYEQYFGPGTRLTVT.

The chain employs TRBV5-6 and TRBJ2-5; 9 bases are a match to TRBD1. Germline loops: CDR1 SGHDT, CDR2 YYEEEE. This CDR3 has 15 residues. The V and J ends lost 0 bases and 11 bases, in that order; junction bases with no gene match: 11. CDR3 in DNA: TGTGCCAGCAGCTTGGGTGGGACAGGGCGAGGGGAGCAGTACTTC. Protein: CASSLGGTGRGEQYF.

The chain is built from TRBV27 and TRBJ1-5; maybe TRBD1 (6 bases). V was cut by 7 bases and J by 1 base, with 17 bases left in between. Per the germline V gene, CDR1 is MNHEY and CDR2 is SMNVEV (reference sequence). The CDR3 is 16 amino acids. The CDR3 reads CASTLPRGRSNQPQHF. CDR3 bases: TGTGCCAGCACCCTCCCCAGGGGACGGAGCAATCAGCCCCAGCATTTT.

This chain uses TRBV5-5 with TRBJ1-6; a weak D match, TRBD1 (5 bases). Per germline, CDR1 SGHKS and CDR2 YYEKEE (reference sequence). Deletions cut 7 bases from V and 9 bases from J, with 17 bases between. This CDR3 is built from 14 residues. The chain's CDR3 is CASSMAGIGSPLHF. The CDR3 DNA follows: TGTGCCAGCTCGATGGCAGGGATCGGTTCACCCCTCCACTTT.

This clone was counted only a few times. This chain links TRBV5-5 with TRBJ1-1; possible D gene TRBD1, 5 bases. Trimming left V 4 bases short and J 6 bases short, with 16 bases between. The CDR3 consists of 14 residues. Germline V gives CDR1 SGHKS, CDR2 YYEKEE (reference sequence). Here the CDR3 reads CASSPTGNWAEAFF. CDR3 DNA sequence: TGTGCCAGCAGCCCCACAGGAAACTGGGCTGAAGCTTTCTTT.

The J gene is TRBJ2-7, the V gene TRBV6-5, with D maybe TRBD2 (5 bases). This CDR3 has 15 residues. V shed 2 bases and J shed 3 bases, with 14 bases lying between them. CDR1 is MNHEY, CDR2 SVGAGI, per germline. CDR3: CASSYALDFYYEQYF. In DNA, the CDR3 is TGTGCCAGCAGTTACGCGCTGGACTTTTACTACGAGCAGTACTTC.

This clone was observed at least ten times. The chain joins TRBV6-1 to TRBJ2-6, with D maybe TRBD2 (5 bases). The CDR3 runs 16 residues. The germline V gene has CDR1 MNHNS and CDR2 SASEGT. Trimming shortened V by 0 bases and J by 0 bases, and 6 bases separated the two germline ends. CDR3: CASSEAGISGANVLTF. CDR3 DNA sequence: TGTGCCAGCAGTGAAGCCGGGATCTCTGGGGCCAACGTCCTGACTTTC.